These T cell receptor beta chains were read from a single sample in a study of blood T cell repertoires in COVID-19. Measured with immunoSEQ multiplex PCR; TCRdb has only the in-frame clones, and not every one. Here the sample spans 99,000 or so clones, about 85% being singletons. Sample: peripheral blood. Every receptor here comes from a man aged 45-60 years with acute or convalescent COVID-19. Both conserved end residues are part of each CDR3. Each record gives: D gene, J gene, V gene, clone size, CDR3 protein, CDR3 DNA. The D gene is left open where the match is weak. Size is omitted from some rows. Given values are once, few, many or a class for expanded clones.

TRBD2 TRBJ2-5 TRBV5-6 NA CASSRGGARETQYF TGTGCCAGCAGCCGCGGGGGGGCGAGAGAGACCCAGTACTTC
NA TRBJ2-7 TRBV9 NA CASSVSWGGGVYEQYF TGTGCCAGCAGCGTCTCCTGGGGAGGTGGGGTCTACGAGCAGTACTTC
TRBD1 TRBJ1-2 TRBV28 NA CASSSTGGGYTF TGTGCCAGCAGTTCGACAGGGGGCGGCTACACCTTC
TRBD1 TRBJ2-5 TRBV9 NA CASSVDSGQGAVTQYF TGTGCCAGCAGCGTAGATTCGGGACAGGGGGCCGTGACCCAGTACTTC
TRBD1 TRBJ1-4 TRBV4-1 NA CASSAPGGADEKLFF TGCGCCAGCAGCGCCCCAGGGGGCGCCGATGAAAAACTGTTTTTT
NA TRBJ1-5 TRBV19 NA CASSMTGYSNQPQHF TGTGCCAGTAGTATGACAGGTTATAGCAATCAGCCCCAGCATTTT
NA TRBJ2-1 TRBV14 NA CASSQAYEQFF TGTGCCAGCAGCCAAGCATATGAGCAGTTCTTC
TRBD2 TRBJ2-1 TRBV28 once CASSDWLAGGNEQFF TGTGCCAGCAGTGACTGGCTAGCGGGAGGCAATGAGCAGTTCTTC
NA TRBJ2-4 TRBV5-6 NA CASSLQFPRGIQYF TGTGCCAGCAGCTTGCAATTCCCTCGAGGCATTCAGTACTTC
NA TRBJ2-1 TRBV24-1 NA CATSDDLAPSYNEQFF TGTGCCACCAGTGACGATCTAGCGCCCTCCTACAATGAGCAGTTCTTC
TRBD2 TRBJ2-3 TRBV10-2 NA CASKDGLAADTQYF TGCGCCAGCAAGGACGGACTAGCAGCAGATACGCAGTATTTT
NA TRBJ1-2 TRBV18 NA CASSPGREPNYGYTF TGTGCCAGCTCACCAGGGCGGGAGCCTAACTATGGCTACACCTTC
NA TRBJ2-7 TRBV4-2 NA CASSPRDSSYEQYF TGTGCCAGCAGCCCCAGGGATAGTTCCTACGAGCAGTACTTC
NA TRBJ2-3 TRBV11-1 NA CASSEAAGRADTQYF TGTGCCAGCAGCGAAGCTGCGGGTAGGGCAGATACGCAGTATTTT
NA TRBJ2-3 TRBV3-1/TRBV3-2 NA CASSQGGGGYAVF TGTGCCAGCAGCCAGGGGGGCGGGGGATACGCAGTATTT
TRBD1 TRBJ2-4 TRBV9 NA CASSVGTGLAKNIQYF TGTGCCAGCAGCGTAGGGACAGGACTAGCCAAAAACATTCAGTACTTC
NA TRBJ2-5 TRBV7-9 NA CASSLSGLWETQYF TGTGCCAGCAGCTTGAGCGGTCTTTGGGAGACCCAGTACTTC
NA TRBJ2-7 TRBV6-5 NA CASSYSAGTYEQYF TGTGCCAGCAGTTATTCGGCAGGGACCTACGAGCAGTACTTC
NA TRBJ2-2 TRBV28 NA CASIANTGELFF TGTGCCAGCATAGCGAACACCGGGGAGCTGTTTTTT
NA TRBJ2-7 TRBV2 NA CASRRATYEQYF TGTGCCAGCAGACGCGCAACCTACGAGCAGTACTTC
TRBD2 TRBJ2-1 TRBV9 NA CASSASGASSYNEQFF TGTGCCAGCAGCGCTAGCGGGGCGAGCTCCTACAATGAGCAGTTCTTC
NA TRBJ2-1 TRBV4-1 NA CASSQDFPLASNEQFF TGCGCCAGCAGCCAAGATTTCCCACTAGCCTCCAATGAGCAGTTCTTC
TRBD1 TRBJ2-7 TRBV15 NA CATSTRQGTSYYEQYF TGTGCCACTAGTACCCGACAGGGGACGTCATACTACGAGCAGTACTTC
NA TRBJ2-4 TRBV6-1 NA CASSEGRNIQYF TGTGCCAGCAGTGAAGGGAGAAACATTCAGTACTTC
TRBD1 TRBJ1-1 TRBV7-9 NA CASSLVQGLGSAFF TGTGCCAGCAGCTTAGTACAGGGGCTGGGTTCCGCTTTCTTT
NA TRBJ1-1 TRBV18 NA CASSRLDTDTEAFF TGTGCCAGCTCACGCCTGGACACGGACACTGAAGCTTTCTTT
TRBD1 TRBJ2-3 TRBV5-1 NA CASSFGQVTDTQYF TGCGCCAGCAGCTTCGGACAGGTCACGGATACGCAGTATTTT
TRBD1 TRBJ1-1 TRBV12-5 NA CASGFGQGEAFF TGTGCTAGTGGCTTTGGACAGGGGGAAGCTTTCTTT
NA TRBJ1-3 TRBV5-1 NA CASSLARASGNTIYF TGCGCCAGCAGCTTGGCCAGGGCGTCTGGAAACACCATATATTTT
NA TRBJ2-7 TRBV4-2 NA CASSRTIPYEQYF TGTGCCAGCAGTCGGACAATCCCCTACGAGCAGTACTTC
TRBD2 TRBJ2-5 TRBV5-4 NA CASSLGGLGVETQYF TGTGCCAGCAGCTTGGGGGGACTAGGGGTGGAGACCCAGTACTTC
NA TRBJ2-7 TRBV15 NA CATSRDGSLGEQYF TGTGCCACCAGCAGAGACGGGAGTCTAGGCGAGCAGTACTTC
NA TRBJ1-5 TRBV6-5 NA CASSKQPSQPQHF TGTGCCAGCAGCAAGCAGCCTAGCCAGCCCCAGCATTTT
TRBD1 TRBJ2-3 TRBV11-3 NA CASSLLGWTGGDDTQYF TGTGCCAGCAGCTTATTGGGCTGGACAGGGGGTGACGATACGCAGTATTTT
NA TRBJ2-4 TRBV11-3 NA CASSLGWRGAAKNIQYF TGTGCCAGCAGCTTAGGTTGGAGGGGAGCGGCCAAAAACATTCAGTACTTC
TRBD2 TRBJ2-1 TRBV5-1 NA CASSLAGDYNEQFF TGCGCCAGCAGCTTAGCGGGAGACTACAATGAGCAGTTCTTC
NA TRBJ2-5 TRBV29-1 few CSVEVLATYQETQYF TGCAGCGTTGAAGTTTTAGCAACGTACCAAGAGACCCAGTACTTC
NA TRBJ2-1 TRBV18 NA CASYLGGGAGREQFF TGTGCCAGCTATCTCGGCGGAGGGGCGGGGCGTGAGCAGTTCTTC
TRBD2 TRBJ2-3 TRBV5-4 NA CASRPIRSGGATDTQYF TGTGCCAGCCGACCTATTCGCAGCGGGGGGGCAACAGATACGCAGTATTTT
NA TRBJ2-1 TRBV3-1/TRBV3-2 NA CASSQDALNNEQFF TGTGCCAGCAGCCAAGATGCACTCAACAATGAGCAGTTCTTC
TRBD1 TRBJ1-1 TRBV12-5 NA CASGYSGGTEAFF TGTGCTAGTGGTTACTCAGGGGGCACTGAAGCTTTCTTT
NA TRBJ1-6 TRBV5-1 NA CASSLAGDSTSPLHF TGCGCCAGCAGCTTGGCCGGCGACAGTACTTCACCCCTCCACTTT
NA TRBJ1-5 TRBV6-5 NA CASGEHSNQPQHF TGTGCCAGCGGGGAGCATAGCAATCAGCCCCAGCATTTT
NA TRBJ2-7 TRBV5-6 NA CASSLALTSQDYEQYF TGTGCCAGCAGCTTGGCATTGACTAGTCAGGACTACGAGCAGTACTTC
NA TRBJ1-6 TRBV6-5 NA CAGSRGDGSPLHF TGTGCCGGATCTCGGGGGGACGGTTCACCCCTCCACTTT
NA TRBJ2-5 TRBV7-8 NA CASSLAGGGEYQETQYF TGTGCCAGCAGCTTAGCCGGCGGCGGAGAGTACCAAGAGACCCAGTACTTC
NA TRBJ2-3 TRBV14 NA CASSRAGGISGTDTQYF TGTGCCAGCAGCCGAGCCGGAGGGATCTCTGGCACAGATACGCAGTATTTT
NA TRBJ2-1 TRBV7-3 NA CASSPAPGIFNEQFF TGTGCCAGCAGCCCCGCACCGGGAATCTTCAATGAGCAGTTCTTC
TRBD1 TRBJ1-4 TRBV30 NA CAWSVGTDNEKLFF TGTGCCTGGAGTGTAGGGACAGATAATGAAAAACTGTTTTTT
TRBD1 TRBJ2-5 TRBV16 NA CASSQSPGQGAETQYF TGTGCCAGCAGCCAATCTCCGGGACAGGGTGCAGAGACCCAGTACTTC
TRBD2 TRBJ2-1 TRBV11-3 once CASSFIAGEEGEQFF TGTGCCAGCAGCTTTATAGCGGGAGAAGAAGGTGAGCAGTTCTTC
TRBD1 TRBJ1-1 TRBV9 NA CASSRDRNTEAFF TGTGCCAGCAGTCGGGACAGGAACACTGAAGCTTTCTTT
TRBD1 TRBJ2-3 TRBV10-1 NA CASRGQGTDTQYF TGCGCCAGCAGGGGACAGGGCACAGATACGCAGTATTTT
TRBD1 TRBJ2-3 TRBV9 NA CASSGPGQSTDTQYF TGTGCCAGCAGCGGCCCGGGACAGAGCACAGATACGCAGTATTTT